Below, one T cell receptor (beta chain) is given with its context. This clonotype has a count of ten or more. Its cognate antigen has yet to be identified. The record has no base qualities; no much larger clone is one base away. The germline V gene gives CDR1 as SQVTM and CDR2 as ANQGSEA. CDR3 length: 15 amino acids, cysteine to phenylalanine. Of the read, only the CDR3 DNA is kept; its 45 bases are in frame from base 1. Between the V and J ends, shortened by 6 bases and 1 base respectively, the junction contains 16 bases. Instrument used: Illumina HiSeq 2500. Quantitative 5'-RACE with molecular barcodes was used to prepare TCR beta libraries. The authors' pipeline ran thus. A new computational method based on a probabilistic model of VDJ rearrangement was used to identify disease-linked TCR variants. Starting from the raw public reads, TCRdb applied fastp trimming at Q25, assembled clones with MiXCR and retained in-frame beta chains. Duplicate CDR3 protein sequences are folded into a single record with the most common DNA and genes. TCRdb assigned the V and J calls; the authors' analysis was not used. Counted in this sample were about 130,000 distinct CDR3 sequences; just under 7.5% of them appeared once. 9.5% to 15% of the sample is held by the ten biggest clonotypes.

The record originates from a study of CD8 T cells in ankylosing spondylitis (dated by TCRdb to 2016 to 2017). Looking at the study overall: To find TCR variants linked to disease, the study profiled T cell receptor beta repertoires in ankylosing spondylitis patients and healthy donors. In total, the full study cohort was made up of nearly 110 healthy donors and 25 ankylosing spondylitis patients. Peripheral blood was sampled, and synovial fluid was also collected from ankylosing spondylitis patients.

The research as a whole found: The disease-linked clones were reported to be significantly enriched in matched synovial fluid samples from ankylosing spondylitis patients. A CD8+ phenotype was shown by the disease-linked clones, which were found at relatively low frequencies in peripheral blood. Some motif variants were previously reported in synovial fluid and blood of reactive arthritis patients, suggesting common disease-initiation mechanisms. Blood from ankylosing spondylitis patients appeared to be characterized by a TCR beta motif composed of several highly homologous amino acid variants.

The receptor chain draws on TRBV29-1 and TRBJ1-5; 6 matching bases give a weak D call of TRBD1. The sample taken for sequencing was blood, either unsorted or a sorted T cell fraction (not recorded which). This sequence was found in a female donor with ankylosing spondylitis or in good health (not recorded which). The CDR3 region has the sequence CSVSIIQGSNQPQHF. Read as DNA, the sequence is TGCAGCGTCTCCATCATACAGGGCAGCAATCAGCCCCAGCATTTT.